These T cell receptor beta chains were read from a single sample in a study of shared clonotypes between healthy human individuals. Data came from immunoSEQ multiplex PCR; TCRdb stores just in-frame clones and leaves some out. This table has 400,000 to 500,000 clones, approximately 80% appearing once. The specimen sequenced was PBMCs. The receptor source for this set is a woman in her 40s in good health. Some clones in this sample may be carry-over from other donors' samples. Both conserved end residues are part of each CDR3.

CASSYFSGGTEAFF	TRBV6-5	TRBJ1-1
CASSLAISGSSYEQYF	TRBV7-6	TRBJ2-7
CASSPYTAGEQYF	TRBV5-1	TRBJ2-7
CAISDPSGANVLTF	TRBV10-3	TRBJ2-6
CASKLGGSRTDTQYF	TRBV19	TRBJ2-3
CASSTTYGTEAFF	TRBV6-5	TRBJ1-1
CASSLWGREEQFF	TRBV5-4	TRBJ2-1
CSVERDLRVGYTF	TRBV29-1	TRBJ1-2
CASRTTGATEAFF	TRBV7-9	TRBJ1-1
CASSPGRRYEQYF	TRBV7-2	TRBJ2-7
CASSYSPGTEAFF	TRBV6-6	TRBJ1-1
CASSPVVAAESYEQYF	TRBV4-3	TRBJ2-7
CSAGSRGYTF	TRBV20-1	TRBJ1-2
CASSLSTNYGYTF	TRBV28	TRBJ1-2
CASSVTVSTDTQYF	TRBV2	TRBJ2-3
CSVERGLAGEQYF	TRBV29-1	TRBJ2-7
CASSKAGMPRYGYTF	TRBV21-1	TRBJ1-2
CASSSAQQETQYF	TRBV7-8	TRBJ2-5
CASSPIDRDGNEQFF	TRBV28	TRBJ2-1
CASSSGWGRETQYF	TRBV7-9	TRBJ2-5
CASSLDSTGGVSGGYTF	TRBV5-1	TRBJ1-2
CASSIASGGNNDQFF	TRBV19	TRBJ2-1
CASSVDPDLLANYGYTF	TRBV9	TRBJ1-2
CSVEGGQGVNYGYTF	TRBV29-1	TRBJ1-2
CASSEGPRGTYEQYF	TRBV2	TRBJ2-7
CASSGLADGATEQFF	TRBV9	TRBJ2-1
CSVEDQVGPGNTIYF	TRBV29-1	TRBJ1-3
CASRSPSYEQYF	TRBV28	.
CASSKGGWETQYF	TRBV19	TRBJ2-5
CASSPPGGLAKNIQYF	TRBV28	TRBJ2-4
CASNSDRGGNQPQHF	TRBV28	TRBJ1-5
CASSSPSGRVRNEQFF	TRBV2	TRBJ2-1
CASSESGRSVLFF	TRBV2	TRBJ1-4
CASSYLSSGNTIYF	TRBV6-6	TRBJ1-3
CASCRLASSYEQYF	TRBV10-2	TRBJ2-7
CASSLRTLTEAFF	TRBV5-1	TRBJ1-1
CASSETSENIQYF	TRBV6-1	TRBJ2-4
CASSTRPGPRDHIQYF	TRBV28	TRBJ2-4
CASSYSGGSQFF	TRBV6-5	TRBJ2-1
CASSAPGGPPYNEQFF	TRBV25-1	TRBJ2-1
CASSSGTGQAGELFF	TRBV5-1	TRBJ2-2
CASSLLAGGPNEQYF	TRBV5-6	TRBJ2-7
CASRAGGADTQYF	TRBV28	TRBJ2-3
CASSMGAGDSYEQYF	TRBV19	TRBJ2-7
CASSDSAGAQPQHF	TRBV6-4	TRBJ1-5
CASTSGTGGVQPQHF	TRBV19	TRBJ1-5
CASSVTSGPSDEQFF	TRBV9	TRBJ2-1
CASSLVGGPGEQYF	TRBV7-9	TRBJ2-7
CSVETGGSSGANVLTF	TRBV29-1	TRBJ2-6
CASSPGGLAGNTIYF	TRBV5-1	TRBJ1-3
CASSLRGNTGELFF	TRBV5-1	TRBJ2-2
CASSRQGGLAEAFF	TRBV9	TRBJ1-1
CASSLGGREDTEAFF	TRBV28	TRBJ1-1
CASSPWLNEQFF	TRBV2	TRBJ2-1